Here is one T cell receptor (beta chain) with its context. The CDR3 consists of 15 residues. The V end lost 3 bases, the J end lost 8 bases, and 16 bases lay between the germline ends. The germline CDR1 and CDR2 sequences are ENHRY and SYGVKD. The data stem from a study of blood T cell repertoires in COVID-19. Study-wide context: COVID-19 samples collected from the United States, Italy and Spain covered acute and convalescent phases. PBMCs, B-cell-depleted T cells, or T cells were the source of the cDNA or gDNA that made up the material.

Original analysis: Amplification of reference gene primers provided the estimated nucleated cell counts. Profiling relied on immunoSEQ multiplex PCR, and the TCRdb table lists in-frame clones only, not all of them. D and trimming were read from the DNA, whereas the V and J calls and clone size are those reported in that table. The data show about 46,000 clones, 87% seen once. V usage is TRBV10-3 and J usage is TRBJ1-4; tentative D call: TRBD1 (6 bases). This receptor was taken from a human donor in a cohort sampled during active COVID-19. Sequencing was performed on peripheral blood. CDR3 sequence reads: CAISDPGTMDEKLFF. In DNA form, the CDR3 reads TGTGCCATCAGTGATCCCGGGACAATGGACGAAAAACTGTTTTTT.